These T cell receptor beta chains were read from a single sample in a study of cytomegalovirus exposure and HLA in healthy donors. Only in-frame clones appear in the TCRdb table, and some are missing; sequencing was by immunoSEQ multiplex PCR. Its table lists tens of thousands of clones. Sequencing input: PBMCs. All receptors come from a middle-aged woman in good health and CMV-seronegative. CDR3s include the opening cysteine and the closing phenylalanine or tryptophan. A D gene is named only where the DNA matches it firmly.

j_gene	v_gene	len	d_gene	CDR3aa	CDR3nt
TRBJ1-5	TRBV6-1	15	NA	CASSGGTDSNQPQHF	TGTGCCAGCAGCGGGGGGACGGATAGCAATCAGCCCCAGCATTTT
TRBJ2-7	TRBV10-3	15	NA	CAISTTLASFHEQYF	TGTGCCATCAGTACCACCCTAGCGTCATTCCACGAGCAGTACTTC
TRBJ1-6	TRBV2	15	NA	CASSEAGGSNSPLHF	TGTGCCAGCAGTGAAGCGGGGGGGAGTAATTCACCCCTCCACTTT
TRBJ2-3	TRBV30	12	NA	CAMLGGSDTQYF	TGTGCCATGTTGGGCGGGTCAGATACGCAGTATTTT
TRBJ2-3	TRBV2	15	TRBD2	CASSEASGVVDTQYF	TGTGCCAGCAGTGAGGCTAGCGGGGTGGTAGATACGCAGTATTTT
TRBJ2-5	TRBV6-5	15	TRBD2	CASSGGLAAQETQYF	TGTGCCAGCAGTGGCGGACTAGCGGCCCAAGAGACCCAGTACTTC
TRBJ2-7	TRBV28	16	TRBD2	CASSLRAGGGSYEQYF	TGTGCCAGCAGTTTACGTGCGGGGGGGGGATCCTACGAGCAGTACTTC
TRBJ1-2	TRBV28	16	TRBD1	CASSFRQGAYDYGYTF	TGTGCCAGCAGTTTTCGGCAGGGGGCATACGACTATGGCTACACCTTC
TRBJ1-2	TRBV28	13	TRBD1	CASSKQGGQGYTF	TGTGCCAGCAGCAAACAGGGGGGTCAGGGCTACACCTTC
TRBJ2-1	TRBV6-4	16	TRBD2	CASSDQAGVPYNEQFF	TGTGCCAGCAGTGACCAAGCGGGAGTCCCCTACAATGAGCAGTTCTTC
TRBJ1-4	TRBV11-2	14	TRBD1	CASSLDRGNEKLFF	TGTGCCAGCAGCCTAGACAGGGGAAATGAAAAACTGTTTTTT